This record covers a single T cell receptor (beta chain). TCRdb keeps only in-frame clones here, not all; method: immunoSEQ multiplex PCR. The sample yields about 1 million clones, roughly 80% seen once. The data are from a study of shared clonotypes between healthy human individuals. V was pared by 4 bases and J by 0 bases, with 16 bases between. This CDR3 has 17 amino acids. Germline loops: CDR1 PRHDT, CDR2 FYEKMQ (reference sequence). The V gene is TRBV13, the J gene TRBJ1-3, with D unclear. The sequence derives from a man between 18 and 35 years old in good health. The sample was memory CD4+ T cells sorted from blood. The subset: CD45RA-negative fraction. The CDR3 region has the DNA TGTGCCAGCAGCTCGTCCCGGACGCTAAGCTCTGGAAACACCATATATTTT. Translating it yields CASSSSRTLSSGNTIYF. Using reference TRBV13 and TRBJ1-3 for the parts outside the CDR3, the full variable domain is AAGVIQSPRHLIKEKRETATLKCYPIPRHDTVYWYQQGPGQDPQFLISFYEKMQSDKGSIPDRFSAQQFSDYHSELNMSSLELGDSALYFCASSSSRTLSSGNTIYFGEGSWLTVV.